Detailed here is one T cell receptor (beta chain). These data come from a study of blood T cell repertoires in COVID-19. Study as a whole: PBMCs, B-cell-depleted T cells, or T cells were the source of the cDNA or gDNA that made up the material.

Under the authors' procedure: Quantification of nucleated cells was approximated via reference gene primer amplification. Using immunoSEQ multiplex PCR, the repertoire was profiled, and TCRdb retains in-frame clones only, with some absent. The D gene and trimming were derived from the DNA, and the V and J assignments and clone size from that table. Here the sample spans about 82,000 clones, roughly 80% being singletons. Germline CDR1 and CDR2: KGHSH and LQKENI. The CDR3 covers 17 residues. The V and J ends lost 1 base and 5 bases respectively, with 18 bases between them. The chain links TRBV18 to TRBJ1-3; D possibly corresponds to TRBD1 (5 bases). The sequence came from a woman in her thirties or forties with active or convalescent COVID-19. The sequencing sample was made of peripheral blood. CDR3 amino acids: CASSPQPQQAWRNTIYF. The CDR3 DNA reads as TGTGCCAGCTCACCACAGCCTCAACAGGCTTGGCGAAACACCATATATTTT. Using reference TRBV18 and TRBJ1-3 for the parts outside the CDR3, the full variable domain is NAGVMQNPRHLVRRRGQEARLRCSPMKGHSHVYWYRQLPEEGLKFMVYLQKENIIDESGMPKERFSAEFPKEGPSILRIQQVVRGDSAAYFCASSPQPQQAWRNTIYFGEGSWLTVV.